These T cell receptor beta chains were read from a single sample in a study of blood T cell repertoires in COVID-19. Some clones are missing from TCRdb's copy, which holds only in-frame ones; the method was immunoSEQ multiplex PCR. The repertoire holds about 210,000 clones, with around 90% as singletons. The sequenced material came from PBMCs or T cells enriched from blood (not recorded which). The receptors derive from a woman younger than 35 who had recovered from COVID-19. Both conserved end residues are part of each CDR3. A D gene is named only where the DNA matches it firmly. The size of a clone is reported for some rows only, either as once, few or many, or as a class for expanded clones.

TRBV9,15,NA,TRBD1,TRBJ2-7,CASSVGTGVGVEQYF,TGTGCCAGCAGCGTGGGGACAGGGGTAGGGGTCGAGCAGTACTTC
TRBV28,12,NA,NA,TRBJ2-5,CASGGGDETQYF,TGTGCCAGTGGAGGGGGCGATGAGACCCAGTACTTC
TRBV7-2,21,NA,NA,TRBJ1-2,CASSLANKGRGMRGHNYGYTF,TGTGCCAGCAGCTTAGCAAATAAGGGGAGAGGGATGCGGGGGCATAACTATGGCTACACCTTC
TRBV5-5,15,NA,NA,TRBJ1-1,CASSAQTGYNTEAFF,TGTGCCAGCAGCGCCCAAACAGGGTACAACACTGAAGCTTTCTTT
TRBV12-3/TRBV12-4,11,few,NA,TRBJ2-7,CASSFNYEQYF,TGTGCCAGCAGTTTTAACTACGAGCAGTACTTC
TRBV5-4,16,once,TRBD1,TRBJ2-4,CASSFGDRRTKNIQYF,TGTGCCAGCAGCTTTGGGGACAGGAGGACCAAAAACATTCAGTACTTC
TRBV4-1,15,NA,NA,TRBJ1-1,CASSFRGWENTEAFF,TGCGCCAGCAGCTTTCGGGGGTGGGAGAACACTGAAGCTTTCTTT
TRBV6-5,14,NA,NA,TRBJ2-6,CATTGFNGANVLTF,TGTGCCACGACAGGTTTTAACGGGGCCAACGTCCTGACTTTC
TRBV27,15,NA,TRBD1,TRBJ2-7,CASSSMTGISYEQYF,TGTGCCAGCAGTTCGATGACAGGGATCTCCTACGAGCAGTACTTC
TRBV4-1,17,NA,TRBD2,TRBJ2-5,CASSLPPGTTGEGTQYF,TGCGCCAGCAGCCTCCCCCCTGGCACTACTGGGGAGGGGACCCAGTACTTC
TRBV24-1,11,NA,TRBD1,TRBJ1-2,CATGQGNGYTF,TGTGCCACGGGACAGGGGAATGGCTACACCTTC
TRBV11-2,13,NA,NA,TRBJ1-4,CATGGDPNEKLFF,TGTGCCACCGGAGGGGACCCTAATGAAAAACTGTTTTTT
TRBV5-6,16,NA,NA,TRBJ1-1,CASSSLPAGGGTEAFF,TGTGCCAGCAGCTCCCTCCCCGCGGGGGGGGGCACTGAAGCTTTCTTT
TRBV30,13,NA,NA,TRBJ2-7,CAWSGQQAYEQYF,TGTGCCTGGAGTGGTCAACAAGCGTACGAGCAGTACTTC
TRBV28,16,NA,TRBD1,TRBJ2-4,CASSSEGTGQGNIQYF,TGTGCCAGCAGTTCAGAAGGGACAGGGCAGGGAAACATTCAGTACTTC
TRBV5-1,14,NA,NA,TRBJ1-5,CASSLVGGNQPQHF,TGCGCCAGCAGCTTGGTTGGCGGGAATCAGCCCCAGCATTTT
TRBV28,15,NA,TRBD1,TRBJ1-2,CASSLIPGGGYGYTF,TGTGCCAGCAGTTTAATCCCAGGGGGAGGCTATGGCTACACCTTC
TRBV18,16,NA,NA,TRBJ1-6,CASSPWTRKADSPLHF,TGTGCCAGCTCACCTTGGACACGGAAAGCCGATTCACCCCTCCACTTT
TRBV30,13,NA,NA,TRBJ2-5,CAWSEQPQETQYF,TGTGCCTGGAGTGAACAGCCCCAAGAGACCCAGTACTTC
TRBV19,14,NA,TRBD1,TRBJ1-3,CASSMGDSRNTIYF,TGTGCCAGTAGTATGGGGGACAGTAGAAACACCATATATTTT
TRBV5-4,15,NA,NA,TRBJ2-3,CASRREAAGRDTQYF,TGTGCCAGCAGACGAGAGGCTGCGGGCAGGGATACGCAGTATTTT
TRBV2,14,NA,TRBD2,TRBJ2-5,CASCRTSGQETQYF,TGTGCCAGCTGCCGGACTAGCGGACAAGAGACCCAGTACTTC
TRBV28,15,few,TRBD1,TRBJ2-7,CASSRDRGLIYEQYF,TGTGCCAGCAGTCGGGACAGGGGCCTCATCTACGAGCAGTACTTC
TRBV4-1,14,NA,NA,TRBJ1-5,CASSQDQGDRPQHF,TGCGCCAGCAGCCAAGATCAAGGGGATAGGCCCCAGCATTTT
TRBV28,13,NA,NA,TRBJ1-3,CASRGGSGNTIYF,TGTGCCAGCAGGGGGGGCTCTGGAAACACCATATATTTT
TRBV30,12,NA,TRBD1,TRBJ2-5,CAYSQGEETQYF,TGTGCCTATTCCCAGGGGGAAGAGACCCAGTACTTC
TRBV27,17,NA,TRBD1,TRBJ1-6,CASSFLRSGTGNSPLHF,TGTGCCAGCAGTTTCTTGCGCAGCGGGACAGGGAATTCACCCCTCCACTTT
TRBV28,15,NA,TRBD1,TRBJ1-1,CATHTGTGWGTEAFF,TGTGCCACCCATACTGGGACAGGGTGGGGCACTGAAGCTTTCTTT
TRBV28,13,NA,NA,TRBJ1-6,CASQDSKNSPLHF,TGTGCCAGCCAGGACAGTAAGAATTCACCCCTCCACTTT
TRBV5-1,15,NA,NA,TRBJ2-3,CASSFSGVGTDTQYF,TGCGCCAGCAGCTTTTCCGGGGTGGGCACAGATACGCAGTATTTT
TRBV12-3/TRBV12-4,13,NA,NA,TRBJ1-1,CASGWGLHTEAFF,TGTGCCAGTGGATGGGGGCTCCACACTGAAGCTTTCTTT
TRBV9,15,NA,TRBD1,TRBJ1-2,CASSVDYRGNYGYTF,TGTGCCAGCAGCGTAGACTACAGGGGGAACTATGGCTACACCTTC
TRBV7-9,13,NA,TRBD1,TRBJ1-2,CASSSQGDHGYTF,TGTGCCAGCAGCTCACAGGGGGACCATGGCTACACCTTC
TRBV30,18,once,TRBD1,TRBJ2-6,CAWSVLRQGHPKANVLTF,TGTGCCTGGAGTGTATTGAGACAGGGACACCCGAAGGCCAACGTCCTGACTTTC
TRBV6-5,15,NA,NA,TRBJ2-3,CASNLQVENTDTQYF,TGTGCCAGCAACTTACAGGTGGAGAACACAGATACGCAGTATTTT
TRBV4-1,16,NA,TRBD1,TRBJ2-3,CASSQDPGQVVDTQYF,TGCGCCAGCAGCCAAGACCCGGGACAGGTGGTAGATACGCAGTATTTT
TRBV29-1,13,NA,TRBD1,TRBJ2-1,CSVARDRGLEQFF,TGCAGCGTTGCGAGGGACAGGGGGCTGGAGCAGTTCTTC
TRBV5-1,13,NA,NA,TRBJ2-5,CANTTGPSETQYF,TGCGCCAATACGACAGGCCCTTCGGAGACCCAGTACTTC
TRBV19,16,NA,TRBD2,TRBJ2-2,CASMAGASGGTGELFF,TGTGCCAGTATGGCGGGAGCTAGCGGGGGAACCGGGGAGCTGTTTTTT
TRBV7-9,16,NA,TRBD1,TRBJ1-4,CASSPLGQGEKWKLFF,TGTGCCAGCAGCCCCCTTGGACAGGGGGAAAAGTGGAAACTGTTTTTT
TRBV10-2,16,NA,NA,TRBJ1-1,CASSQTPGRDGTEAFF,TGCGCCAGCAGTCAAACCCCAGGGAGGGATGGCACTGAAGCTTTCTTT
TRBV9,14,NA,TRBD1,TRBJ1-1,CASSPRTGMSEAFF,TGTGCCAGCAGCCCCCGGACAGGGATGTCTGAAGCTTTCTTT
TRBV12-3/TRBV12-4,13,NA,TRBD1,TRBJ1-2,CASSETGPDGYTF,TGTGCCAGCAGCGAGACAGGGCCGGATGGCTACACCTTC
TRBV29-1,15,NA,NA,TRBJ2-7,CSVLFWQGFSYEQYF,TGCAGCGTTTTGTTTTGGCAGGGTTTTTCCTACGAGCAGTACTTC
TRBV2,12,NA,NA,TRBJ1-2,CASSGDIYGYTF,TGTGCCAGCAGTGGGGACATCTATGGCTACACCTTC
TRBV7-9,13,few,NA,TRBJ2-1,CASSFQGSAEQFF,TGTGCCAGCAGCTTTCAGGGGTCGGCTGAGCAGTTCTTC
TRBV3-1/TRBV3-2,15,NA,TRBD1,TRBJ1-2,CASSHRDRDRYGYTF,TGTGCCAGCAGCCACCGGGACAGGGACCGCTATGGCTACACCTTC
TRBV6-2/TRBV6-3,16,NA,TRBD1,TRBJ2-1,CASSYWLGQGRDEQFF,TGTGCCAGCAGTTACTGGCTCGGACAGGGGAGGGATGAGCAGTTCTTC
TRBV19,16,once,NA,TRBJ2-2,CATIDGLAGNTGELFF,TGTGCCACCATTGATGGGCTGGCAGGGAACACCGGGGAGCTGTTTTTT
TRBV7-9,14,NA,NA,TRBJ2-2,CASSLGAASGELFF,TGTGCCAGCAGCTTAGGTGCGGCATCCGGGGAGCTGTTTTTT
TRBV24-1,16,NA,TRBD1,TRBJ1-5,CATSTGQGPSGQPQHF,TGTGCCACCAGTACGGGACAGGGGCCCTCAGGGCAGCCCCAGCATTTT
TRBV19,19,NA,TRBD2,TRBJ2-1,CASSIRGSGAIRSYNEQFF,TGTGCCAGTAGTATCCGTGGTAGCGGGGCGATTCGCTCCTACAATGAGCAGTTCTTC
TRBV11-2,16,NA,TRBD1,TRBJ1-3,CASSSQDRARGNTIYF,TGTGCCAGCAGCTCCCAGGACAGGGCGAGAGGAAACACCATATATTTT
TRBV19,12,once,NA,TRBJ2-2,CATPSLVGELFF,TGTGCCACCCCAAGCCTGGTCGGGGAGCTGTTTTTT